The 4 T cell receptor beta chains below were found in one sample sequenced in a study of cytomegalovirus exposure and HLA in healthy donors. Researchers ran the PCR with 60 Vbeta and 13 Jbeta primers. Sequenced by immunoSEQ multiplex PCR; TCRdb stores in-frame clones only, minus some. The table has some 170,000 clones, roughly 80% seen once. Material for sequencing was PBMCs. Receptors were obtained from a woman under 40 in good health and CMV-seropositive.

The rearrangement uses TRBV27 and TRBJ1-5; TRBD1 might be the D (5 bases). Trimming pared 3 bases from V and 4 bases from J, leaving 7 bases between. Germline assignment: CDR1 MNHEY and CDR2 SMNVEV (reference sequence). The CDR3 sequence is 13 residues long. The CDR3 sequence is CASSFGTNQPQHF. The CDR3 bases are TGTGCCAGCAGTTTCGGGACTAATCAGCCCCAGCATTTT.

The chain has TRBV7-2 and TRBJ1-3; D may be TRBD1 (5 bases). Germline lookup yields CDR1 SGHTA and CDR2 FQGNSA. The CDR3 length is 16 residues. Trimming stripped 5 bases from V and 0 bases from J, with 14 bases between. In DNA, the CDR3 is TGTGCCAGCAGCCCCAGACAGAAAAGCTCTGGAAACACCATATATTTT. It specifies CASSPRQKSSGNTIYF.

V usage is TRBV2 and J usage is TRBJ1-5; TRBD1 matches at 7 bases. The CDR3 totals 15 residues. Trimming at V came to 3 bases and at J to 5 bases, leaving 7 bases not matched to a gene. Germline CDR1 SNHLY, CDR2 FYNNEI. CDR3: CASSEGGQSDQPQHF. DNA for the CDR3: TGTGCCAGCAGTGAGGGGGGACAGTCCGATCAGCCCCAGCATTTT.

This clone was seen a handful of times. The chain combines TRBV7-3 with TRBJ2-2; 9 positions match TRBD1. V trimming: 4 bases; J trimming: 7 bases; junction bases outside the gene matches: 4. Germline CDR1 SGHTA, CDR2 FQGTGA. The CDR3 has 14 amino acids. The CDR3 nucleotides are TGTGCCAGCAGCTCACAGGGGGCAGGCGGGGAGCTGTTTTTT. Protein sequence: CASSSQGAGGELFF.